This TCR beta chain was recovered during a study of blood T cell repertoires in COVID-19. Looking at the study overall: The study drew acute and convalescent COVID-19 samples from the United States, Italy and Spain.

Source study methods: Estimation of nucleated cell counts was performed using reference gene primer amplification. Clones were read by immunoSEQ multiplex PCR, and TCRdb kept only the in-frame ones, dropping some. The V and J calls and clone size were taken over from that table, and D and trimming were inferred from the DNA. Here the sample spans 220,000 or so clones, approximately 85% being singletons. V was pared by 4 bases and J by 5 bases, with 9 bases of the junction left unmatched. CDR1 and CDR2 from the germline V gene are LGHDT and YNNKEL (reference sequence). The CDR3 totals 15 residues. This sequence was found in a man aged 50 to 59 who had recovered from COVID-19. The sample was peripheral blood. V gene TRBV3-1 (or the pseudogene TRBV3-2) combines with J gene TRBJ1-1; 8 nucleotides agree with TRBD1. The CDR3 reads CASSPRQGSGTEAFF. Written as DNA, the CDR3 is TGTGCCAGCAGCCCGAGACAGGGGTCGGGGACTGAAGCTTTCTTT.